This paragraph reports one TCR beta chain. Its target is unknown. TCRdb's table, derived via immunoSEQ multiplex PCR, lists solely in-frame clones and lacks some. The sample lists 240,000 or so clones, 90% to 95% occurring once. The source of the sample is a study of T cell responses to AZD1222 COVID-19 vaccine. Germline-derived CDR1 and CDR2 are GTSNPN and SVGIG (reference sequence). The CDR3 extends over 15 amino acids. V was clipped by 2 bases and J by 1 base; unmatched bases: 4. Study observations and caveats: Two AZD1222 doses significantly raised spike-specific TCR breadth and depth over controls.

The sample here was peripheral blood, taken on day 0 of AZD1222 vaccination. This receptor was identified in an adult in good health. The rearrangement uses TRBV30 and TRBJ2-2; 7 bases fit TRBD1. The CDR3 region has the DNA TGTGCCTGGAGTCCACGACAGGGGAACACCGGGGAGCTGTTTTTT. The encoded protein is CAWSPRQGNTGELFF. Complete variable domain (other parts from reference TRBV30 and TRBJ2-2): SQTIHQWPATLVQPVGSPLSLECTVEGTSNPNLYWYRQAAGRGLQLLFYSVGIGQISSEVPQNLSASRPQDRQFILSSKKLLLSDSGFYLCAWSPRQGNTGELFFGEGSRLTVL.